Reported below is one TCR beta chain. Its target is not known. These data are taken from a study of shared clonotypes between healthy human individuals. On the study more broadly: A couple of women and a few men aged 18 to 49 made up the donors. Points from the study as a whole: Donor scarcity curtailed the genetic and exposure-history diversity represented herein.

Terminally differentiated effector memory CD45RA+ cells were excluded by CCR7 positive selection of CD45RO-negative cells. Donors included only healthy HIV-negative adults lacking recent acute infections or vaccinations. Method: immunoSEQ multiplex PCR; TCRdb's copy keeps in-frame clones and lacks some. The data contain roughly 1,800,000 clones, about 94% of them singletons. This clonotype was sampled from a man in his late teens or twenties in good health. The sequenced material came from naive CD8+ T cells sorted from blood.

The CDR3 sequence: CASSLNIGDTNIQYF. As DNA, the CDR3 is TGTGCCAGCAGTTTAAATATTGGGGACACAAACATTCAGTACTTC. The chain recombines TRBV27 with TRBJ2-4, with D possibly matching TRBD1 (6 bases). Germline V gene data show CDR1 as MNHEY and CDR2 as SMNVEV (reference sequence). The CDR3 runs 15 residues. V lost 2 bases to trimming and J lost 6 bases, with 14 bases between them.